Below, 8 T cell receptor beta chains from the same sample are listed, as sequenced in a study of shared clonotypes between healthy human individuals. The data were produced by immunoSEQ multiplex PCR, yet TCRdb's version contains in-frame clones alone and is incomplete. The sample lists more than 2 million clones; around 95% were seen once. The material sequenced was naive CD4+ T cells sorted from blood. Subset noted: CD45RA+ positively selected. These TCRs come from a young man in good health.

This clone was detected a few times. V and J are TRBV7-9 and TRBJ1-6; unclear D gene. Trimming removed 0 bases at V and 4 bases at J, with 7 bases between. Germline loops: CDR1 SEHNR, CDR2 FQNEAQ (reference sequence). CDR3 size: 15 residues. The CDR3 protein is CASSLALRYNSPLHF. The CDR3 DNA reads TGTGCCAGCAGCTTAGCATTAAGGTATAATTCACCCCTCCACTTT.

The chain couples TRBV7-9 to TRBJ2-7; 8 nucleotides line up with TRBD1. This CDR3 comprises 15 residues. Germline V gene sequence: CDR1 SEHNR, CDR2 FQNEAQ (reference sequence). J lost 2 bases, V lost 2 bases, and 5 bases had no gene match. The CDR3 sequence is CASSLHGTGTYEQYF. The CDR3 DNA is TGTGCCAGCAGCTTACACGGGACAGGTACCTACGAGCAGTACTTC. Based on the CDR3 plus reference TRBV7-9 and TRBJ2-7, the full variable domain is DTGVSQNPRHKITKRGQNVTFRCDPISEHNRLYWYRQTLGQGPEFLTYFQNEAQLEKSRLLSDRFSAERPKGSFSTLEIQRTEQGDSAMYLCASSLHGTGTYEQYFGPGTRLTVT.

The gene calls are TRBV7-9 and TRBJ2-5, with TRBD1 matching 10 bases. This CDR3 has 16 residues. J gave up 4 bases and V 3 bases, and 8 bases lay outside the gene matches. Germline CDR1 reads SEHNR; CDR2 reads FQNEAQ (reference sequence). The CDR3 DNA reads as TGTGCCAGCAGCTTCTCTGGGACAGGGGAATCAGAGACCCAGTACTTC. Translating gives CASSFSGTGESETQYF.

The J gene is TRBJ2-1, the V gene TRBV9, with 8 positions matching TRBD1. This CDR3 has 15 residues. CDR1 and CDR2 (germline): SGDLS, YYNGEE. Trimming removed 0 bases from V and 8 bases from J; junction bases left unmatched: 7. CDR3 loop: CASSVGWTGSYEQFF. CDR3 nucleotides: TGTGCCAGCAGCGTAGGCTGGACAGGGTCATATGAGCAGTTCTTC.

The rearrangement uses TRBV28 and TRBJ2-3; 11 bases match TRBD2. J gave up 5 bases and V 6 bases, and 7 bases lay outside the gene matches. The CDR3 covers 15 residues. The germline gives CDR1 MDHEN, CDR2 SYDVKM. CDR3 loop: CASSSPSGGKDTQYF. In nucleotides, the CDR3 is TGTGCCAGCAGCTCCCCTAGCGGGGGGAAAGATACGCAGTATTTT.

This chain connects TRBV5-4 to TRBJ2-1; 7 positions agree with TRBD2. The CDR3 is 15 amino acids. Germline CDR1 SGHNT, CDR2 YYREEE (reference sequence). J gave up 1 base and V 2 bases, and 3 bases lay outside the gene matches. The CDR3 protein is CASSFDSGSYNEQFF. The CDR3 DNA reads TGTGCCAGCAGCTTTGATAGCGGGTCCTACAATGAGCAGTTCTTC.

The V call is TRBV30, the J call TRBJ1-4; 11 bases agree with TRBD1. The germline gives CDR1 GTSNPN, CDR2 SVGIG (reference sequence). The J segment lost 8 bases and the V segment lost 2 bases, leaving 7 bases of the junction unmatched. This CDR3 comprises 15 residues. DNA of the CDR3: TGTGCCTGGAGTATGGGACAGGGGGGTGGGGAAAAACTGTTTTTT. Its translation is CAWSMGQGGGEKLFF.

V and J are TRBV6-6 and TRBJ1-2; D perhaps matches TRBD1 (5 bases). CDR3 length equals 15 residues. V lost 4 bases to trimming and J lost 3 bases, with 15 bases between them. CDR1 is MNHNY and CDR2 is SVGAGI in the germline V gene (reference sequence). CDR3 sequence (DNA): TGTGCCAGCAGTTTTCGGGGCAGCGAGCACTATGGCTACACCTTC. Encoded protein: CASSFRGSEHYGYTF.